The 8 T cell receptor delta chains given below trace back to one sample, sequenced in a study of γδ T cells in repeated Plasmodium falciparum infection. TCRdb reanalysed the multiplex PCR reads with CATT. Altogether 90,000 or so delta-chain clones are present, approximately 0.96% being singletons, with the ten largest covering 9.5% to 10%. Bulk repertoires came from Vgamma9/Vdelta2+ or Vdelta2-negative gammadelta T cells flow-sorted from PBMC. Material: gamma-delta T cells from blood. The origin of the receptors is a pool of human donors (malaria-infected and uninfected, not separated).

This clone occurred a few times. The TCRdb protein comes from a much larger clone and disagrees with this DNA's translation at residue 13, likely due to a read error; the protein given here is derived from the DNA. The chain employs TRDV1 and TRDJ1, with 7 bases identical to TRDD3. TCRdb leaves out the J gene; it was filled in here by matching the DNA to germline. The CDR3 is 18 amino acids. Germline V lookup: CDR1 TSWWSYY, CDR2 QGS. Trimming removed 7 bases from V and 8 bases from J; junction bases left unmatched: 25. The CDR3 region has the DNA TGTGCTCTTGAGCTCCCTGGGGATAGTCAGCTCCCTGTACGGAAACTCATCTTT. Protein sequence: CALELPGDSQLPVRKLIF.

On this clone: A read error is likely here: a far larger clone is one base away. The chain carries TRDV1 and TRDJ1; D uncertain. TCRdb carries no J gene annotation; the J gene was assigned here by matching the DNA with germline. This CDR3 region has 20 residues. Between the trimmed V and J ends, which lost 1 base and 5 bases, there was a span of 29 bases. Germline-derived CDR1 and CDR2 are TSWWSYY and QGS. The CDR3 reads CALGERRGSILYAVPDKLIF. Written as DNA, the CDR3 is TGTGCTCTTGGGGAACGCCGAGGCTCCATACTATATGCGGTCCCTGATAAACTCATCTTT.

A remark on this clone: A far larger clone is one base from this, pointing to a likely read error. The identical CDR3 is also encoded by other nucleotide sequences in the sample. The chain joins TRDV1 to TRDJ1, with TRDD3 matching over 11 bases. The CDR3 runs to 19 residues. Per germline, CDR1 TSWWSYY and CDR2 QGS. J lost 8 bases, V lost 4 bases, and 21 bases had no gene match. The DNA for the CDR3 is TGTGCTCTTGGGGCCCGTCGCCTTCCTACTTGGGGGATACGGATAAAACTCATCTTT. This codes for CALGARRLPTWGIRIKLIF.

This clone was recorded at least ten times. The chain recombines TRDV2 with TRDJ1, with 8 bases that match TRDD3. In the absence of a J gene in TCRdb, the DNA was matched to germline to assign it here. Trimming cost V 4 bases and J 0 bases; bases outside gene matches: 15. Germline CDR1 is GEAIGNYY and CDR2 is EKD. The length of the CDR3 is 18 residues. CDR3 coding DNA: TGTGCCTGTGAGGAACTTACTGGGGGGTCCTCGTACACCGATAAACTCATCTTT. This encodes CACEELTGGSSYTDKLIF.

Points on this clone: For this DNA, TCRdb reports the protein of a much larger clone, which diverges at residue 10, most likely from a read error; the protein presented here is translated directly from the DNA. The chain uses TRDV1 and TRDJ1, with 8 bases fitting TRDD3. In the absence of a J gene in TCRdb, the DNA was matched to germline to assign it here. The CDR3 extends over 19 amino acids. In germline, CDR1 is TSWWSYY, CDR2 QGS. Trimming removed 0 bases from V and 8 bases from J; junction bases left unmatched: 20. CDR3 nucleotides: TGTGCTCTTGGGGAACTAGAAAGGTCGAATCTGGGGGACGCTTCAAAACTCATCTTT. Its translation: CALGELERSNLGDASKLIF.

In regard to this clone: This sequence is one base from a far larger clone and is likely a read error. In the same sample, other DNA sequences code for this CDR3. The chain has TRDV1 and TRDJ1, with D possibly TRDD2 on 7 matching bases. No J gene was available from TCRdb, and it was assigned here by a germline match of the DNA. The CDR3 length is 25 residues. V lost 0 bases, J lost 2 bases, and 40 bases lay in between. The V gene's germline CDR1 is TSWWSYY and CDR2 QGS. Written as DNA, the CDR3 is TGTGCTCTTGGGGAACTACAAAGGTACGTCTTCCTAGCTCCCACTGGGAACTATACTACCGATAAACTCATCTTT. Its translation: CALGELQRYVFLAPTGNYTTDKLIF.

As to this clone: This likely traces to a read error, being one base from a far larger clone. Additional DNA sequences in this sample encode the identical CDR3. The V call is TRDV2, the J call TRDJ1; D is possibly TRDD3 (5 bases). TCRdb gives no J gene; it was assigned here by matching the DNA to germline. Germline assignment: CDR1 GEAIGNYY and CDR2 EKD. CDR3 length: 22 residues. The CDR3 region has the DNA TGCGCCTGTGACACCAGGATCGGGCGATACACTGCTAGTACAGATGGGACCGATAAACTCATCTTT. It specifies CACDTRIGRYTASTDGTDKLIF.

This clone was seen a handful of times. Translating this DNA gives a protein that differs at residue 11 from the TCRdb one, which belongs to a much larger clone; a read error is likely, and the protein shown is this translation. This chain's CDR3 is CACDTVGDGALRTDKLIF. CDR3 nucleotides: TGTGCCTGTGACACCGTGGGGGATGGGGCCCTACGAACCGATAAACTCATCTTT. The V call is TRDV2, the J call TRDJ1; the match to TRDD3 covers 8 bases. TCRdb supplies no J gene; here it was assigned by aligning the nucleotide sequence to germline. The germline gives CDR1 GEAIGNYY, CDR2 EKD. This CDR3 contains 18 residues. V was pared by 0 bases and J by 2 bases, with 13 bases of the junction left unmatched.